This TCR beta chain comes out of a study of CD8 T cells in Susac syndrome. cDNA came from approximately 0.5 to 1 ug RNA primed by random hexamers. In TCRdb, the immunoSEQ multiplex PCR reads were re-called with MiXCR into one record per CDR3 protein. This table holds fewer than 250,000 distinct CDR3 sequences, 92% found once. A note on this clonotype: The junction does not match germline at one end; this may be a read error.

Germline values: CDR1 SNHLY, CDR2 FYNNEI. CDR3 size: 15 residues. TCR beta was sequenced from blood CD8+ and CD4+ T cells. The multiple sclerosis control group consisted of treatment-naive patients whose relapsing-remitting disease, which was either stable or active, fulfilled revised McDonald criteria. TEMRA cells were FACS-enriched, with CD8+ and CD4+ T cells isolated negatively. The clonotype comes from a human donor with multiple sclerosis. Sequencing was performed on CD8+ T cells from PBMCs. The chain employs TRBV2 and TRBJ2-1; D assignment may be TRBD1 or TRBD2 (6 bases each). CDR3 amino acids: CASSEGGGSYNEQFF. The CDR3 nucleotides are TGTGCCAGCAGCGAAGGGGGAGGCTCCTACAATGAGCAGTTCTTC. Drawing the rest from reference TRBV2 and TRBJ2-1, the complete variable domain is EPEVTQTPSHQVTQMGQEVILRCVPISNHLYFYWYRQILGQKVEFLVSFYNNEISEKSEIFDDQFSVERPDGSNFTLKIRSTKLEDSAMYFCASSEGGGSYNEQFFGPGTRLTVL.